This record concerns one TCR beta chain sequence. Its antigen is undetermined. These data are taken from a study of CD4+ T cells in melanoma. Overall study findings and caveats: CD8+ T cell, macrophage and B cell function reportedly correlated with neoantigen-specific CD4+ T cells. Diverse differentiation states were reported for melanoma neoantigen-specific CD4+ T cells.

The repertoire was sequenced with immunoSEQ multiplex PCR; TCRdb's copy has only in-frame clones and lacks some. Of about 140,000 clones detected, 85% to 95% appear once; the ten largest clones hold less than 2%. Germline V gene data show CDR1 as SGHRS and CDR2 as YFSETQ. CDR3 size: 13 residues. Between the trimmed V and J ends, which lost 4 bases and 8 bases, there was a span of 12 bases. The chain carries TRBV5-1 and TRBJ2-2; D is perhaps TRBD1 or TRBD2 (5 bases each). This clonotype originated in a human donor with melanoma. The CDR3 coding sequence is TGCGCCAGCAGCGCCGACTGGGGGGGGGAGCTGTTTTTT. Translating it yields CASSADWGGELFF. The full variable domain, with the rest looked up from reference TRBV5-1 and TRBJ2-2, is KAGVTQTPRYLIKTRGQQVTLSCSPISGHRSVSWYQQTPGQGLQFLFEYFSETQRNKGNFPGRFSGRQFSNSRSEMNVSTLELGDSALYLCASSADWGGELFFGEGSRLTVL.